This note documents a single T cell receptor (beta chain) sequence. Sequenced by immunoSEQ multiplex PCR; TCRdb stores in-frame clones only, minus some. The data show approximately 70,000 clones, around 80% seen once. The data derive from a study of early stage breast cancer tumors. Study background: Eight ER+/PR+/HER2- tumors were invasive ductal; four were invasive lobular.

This CDR3 comprises 11 residues. Germline loops: CDR1 MDHEN, CDR2 SYDVKM. V lost 7 bases to trimming and J lost 7 bases; unmatched junction nucleotides: 3. The chain has TRBV28 and TRBJ2-7; 8 nucleotides align to TRBD1. The sample consisted of blood. This clonotype was obtained from a middle-aged person with breast cancer. CDR3 sequence: CASTRGREQYF. In DNA, the CDR3 is TGTGCCAGCACCAGGGGGCGGGAGCAGTACTTC. The variable domain in full, with the rest retrieved from reference TRBV28 and TRBJ2-7, is DVKVTQSSRYLVKRTGEKVFLECVQDMDHENMFWYRQDPGLGLRLIYFSYDVKMKEKGDIPEGYSVSREKKERFSLILESASTNQTSMYLCASTRGREQYFGPGTRLTVT.